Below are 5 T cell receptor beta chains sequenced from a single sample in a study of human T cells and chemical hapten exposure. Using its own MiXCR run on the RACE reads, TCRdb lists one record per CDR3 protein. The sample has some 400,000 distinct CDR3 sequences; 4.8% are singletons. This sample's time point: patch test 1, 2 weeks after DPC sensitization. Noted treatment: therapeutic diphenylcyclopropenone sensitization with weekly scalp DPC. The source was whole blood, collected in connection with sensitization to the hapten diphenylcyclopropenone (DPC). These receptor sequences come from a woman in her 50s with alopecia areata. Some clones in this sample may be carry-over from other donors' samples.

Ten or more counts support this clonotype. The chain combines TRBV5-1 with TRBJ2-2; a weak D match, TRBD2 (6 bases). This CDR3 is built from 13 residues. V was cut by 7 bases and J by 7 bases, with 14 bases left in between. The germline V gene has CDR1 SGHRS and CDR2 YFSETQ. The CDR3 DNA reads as TGCGCCAGCGGGTCGACTAGTAGCGGGGAGCTGTTTTTT. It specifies CASGSTSSGELFF.

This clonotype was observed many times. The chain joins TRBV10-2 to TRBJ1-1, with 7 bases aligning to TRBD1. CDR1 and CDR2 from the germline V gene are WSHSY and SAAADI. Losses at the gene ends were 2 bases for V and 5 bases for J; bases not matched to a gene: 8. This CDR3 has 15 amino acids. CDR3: CASSETAGGQTEAFF. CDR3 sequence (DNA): TGCGCCAGCAGTGAGACGGCAGGGGGGCAGACTGAAGCTTTCTTT.

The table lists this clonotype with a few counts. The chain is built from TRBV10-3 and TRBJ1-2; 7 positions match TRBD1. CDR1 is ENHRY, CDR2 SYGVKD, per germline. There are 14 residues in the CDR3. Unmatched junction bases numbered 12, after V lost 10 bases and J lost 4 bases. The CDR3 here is CATHLGTDFYGYTF. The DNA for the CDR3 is TGTGCCACCCATCTCGGGACAGATTTCTATGGCTACACCTTC.

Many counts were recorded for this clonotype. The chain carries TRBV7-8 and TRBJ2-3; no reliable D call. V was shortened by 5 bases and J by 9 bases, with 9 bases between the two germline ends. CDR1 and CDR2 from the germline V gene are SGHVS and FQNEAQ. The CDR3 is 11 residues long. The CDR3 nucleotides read TGTGCCAGCAGCGGGCCCCGAACGCAGTATTTT. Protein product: CASSGPRTQYF.

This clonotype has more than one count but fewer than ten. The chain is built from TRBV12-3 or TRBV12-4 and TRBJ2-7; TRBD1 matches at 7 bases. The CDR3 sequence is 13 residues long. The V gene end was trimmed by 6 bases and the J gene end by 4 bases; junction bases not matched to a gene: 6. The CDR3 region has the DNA TGTGCCAGCAGGTGGGGACAGCGGTACGAGCAGTACTTC. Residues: CASRWGQRYEQYF.